This record looks at one TCR beta chain sequence and its context. The specificity of this receptor is unknown. Base qualities were left out, and no much larger clone turns up one base away. This sample is part of a study of blood T cell repertoires in COVID-19 (dated by TCRdb to 2019 to 2021). Describing the broader study: Collaborator samples came from the United States, Italy and Spain and covered acute and convalescent phases of COVID-19. The samples were drawn from the first 160 participants of the ongoing ImmuneRACE study and from some 1,300 subjects provided by 6 global collaborators. HLA class I and class II types, where available, came from metadata supplied by the sample provider rather than from assay-based typing. The repertoires were released in a freely available public database meant as a resource for research on the immune response to SARS-CoV-2. A de-identified subject ID, COVID-19 status, age in years and sex were almost always included in the sample metadata. The material from the prospective study consisted of cDNA or gDNA derived from T cells, B-cell-depleted T cells, or PBMCs. Deeply sampled blood TCRbeta repertoires from subjects exposed to, actively infected with, or recovered from COVID-19 were included in the dataset.

Paper-wide results and their limitations: Clinical and demographic metadata were provided uncurated, with the amount varying by source and participant.

Spanning cysteine to phenylalanine, the CDR3 consists of 18 amino acids. The only DNA kept is the CDR3, 54 bases in frame from the first base. Trimmed from V: 4 bases; trimmed from J: 3 bases; junction bases lacking a gene match: 13. CDR1 and CDR2 are read off the germline V gene as MDHEN and SYDVKM. TCRbeta CDR3 regions were amplified from genomic DNA using the immunoSEQ Assay, a bias-controlled multiplex PCR. Under the source paper's analysis protocol: Within the assay, amplification of reference gene primers was used to estimate how many nucleated cells each sample contained. To quantify the absolute abundance of each unique TCRbeta CDR3 rearrangement, sequence reads were collapsed and filtered. For each sample, productive Simpson clonality was calculated as the square root of Simpson's diversity index across productive rearrangements. TCRdb re-hosts the immuneACCESS table, in-frame sequences only. Its copies lack some clones; in the studies checked, an unresolved V gene accounts for under half of them, and the cause for the rest is not known. V and J calls plus clone size are reproduced from that table; the DNA served to infer D and trimming. This sample comprises about 64,000 clones, about nine tenths of them detected only once. Clones ranked in the top ten supply around 1.5% of the sample.

Collaborating institutions collected whole blood in K2EDTA tubes following their own protocols. For TCRbeta analysis, collaborators shipped samples as frozen whole blood, isolated PBMCs, or DNA extracted from either of those sample types. The rearrangement joined TRBV28 to TRBJ1-2; 11 central nucleotides agree with TRBD1. Specimen: peripheral blood. This clonotype was obtained from a human donor in a cohort sampled during active COVID-19. The DNA sequence reads TGTGCCAGCAGTTCCCTCCGGGACAGGGGGGGAAAGGACTATGGCTACACCTTC. Its protein is CASSSLRDRGGKDYGYTF.